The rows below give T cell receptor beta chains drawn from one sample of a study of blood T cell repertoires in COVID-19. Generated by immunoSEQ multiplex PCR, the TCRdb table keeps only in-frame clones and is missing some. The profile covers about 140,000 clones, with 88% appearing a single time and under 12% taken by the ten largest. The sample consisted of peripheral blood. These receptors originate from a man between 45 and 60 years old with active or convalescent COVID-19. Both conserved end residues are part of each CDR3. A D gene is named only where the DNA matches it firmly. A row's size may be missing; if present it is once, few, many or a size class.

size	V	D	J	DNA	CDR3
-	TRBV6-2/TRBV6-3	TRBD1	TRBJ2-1	TGTGCCAGCAGTTACTTTCAGGGGGCGAGCAATGAGCAGTTCTTC	CASSYFQGASNEQFF
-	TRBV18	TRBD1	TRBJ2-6	TGTGCCAGCTCACCGGGGACAGGACGCGGGGCCAACGTCCTGACTTTC	CASSPGTGRGANVLTF
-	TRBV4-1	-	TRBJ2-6	TGCGCCAGCAGCCCCCCGCAAATTAGCTCTGGGGCCAACGTCCTGACTTTC	CASSPPQISSGANVLTF
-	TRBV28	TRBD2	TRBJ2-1	TGTGCCAGCAGCAGAACCGGGACTACCTTCTACAATGAGCAGTTCTTC	CASSRTGTTFYNEQFF
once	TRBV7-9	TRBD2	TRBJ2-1	TGTGCCAGCAGCTCCCCCAGGACTAGCTACAATGAGCAGTTCTTC	CASSSPRTSYNEQFF
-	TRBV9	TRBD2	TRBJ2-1	TGTGCCAGCAGCGTAGGGCTAGCGGCATACAATGAGCAGTTCTTC	CASSVGLAAYNEQFF
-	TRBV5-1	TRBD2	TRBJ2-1	TGCGCCAGCAGCTTGACTAGCGGGAGTCCCTACAATGAGCAGTTCTTC	CASSLTSGSPYNEQFF
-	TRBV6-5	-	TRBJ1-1	TGTGCCAGCGGTCGCGCCTTGAACACTGAAGCTTTCTTT	CASGRALNTEAFF
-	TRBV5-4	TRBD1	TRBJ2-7	TGTGCCAGCAGCTTGGCCTTCGGGACAGGGGGATACGAGCAGTACTTC	CASSLAFGTGGYEQYF
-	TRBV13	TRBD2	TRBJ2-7	TGTGCCAGCAGCTTCGGCGGGAGGGCAGCCTACGAGCAGTACTTC	CASSFGGRAAYEQYF
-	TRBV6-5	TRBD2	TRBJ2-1	TGTGCCAGCAGTTACGGGGGAGGGCTAGGTTCTGAGCAGTTCTTC	CASSYGGGLGSEQFF
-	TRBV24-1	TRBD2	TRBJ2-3	TGTGCCACCAGTGATCGGACTAGCGGGAGTACAGATACGCAGTATTTT	CATSDRTSGSTDTQYF
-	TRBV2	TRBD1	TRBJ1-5	TGTGCCAGCAGTGATCTGCAGGGGGGTGCCAATCAGCCCCAGCATTTT	CASSDLQGGANQPQHF
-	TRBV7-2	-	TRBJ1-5	TGTGCCAGCAGCTTTCCGGGTAACAATCAGCCCCAGCATTTT	CASSFPGNNQPQHF
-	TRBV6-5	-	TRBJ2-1	TGTGCCAGCAGTTATGGGGAGTCGCGCTACAATGAGCAGTTCTTC	CASSYGESRYNEQFF
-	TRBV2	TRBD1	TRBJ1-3	TGTGCCAGCAGGGGGGGACAGGGACGGTTCTCTGGAAACACCATATATTTT	CASRGGQGRFSGNTIYF
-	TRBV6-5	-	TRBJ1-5	TGTGCCAGCACACGGACAGTAAATAGCAATCAGCCCCAGCATTTT	CASTRTVNSNQPQHF
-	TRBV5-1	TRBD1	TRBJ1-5	TGCGCCAGCAGCTTGGGGGACAGGTCGACACAGCCCCAGCATTTT	CASSLGDRSTQPQHF
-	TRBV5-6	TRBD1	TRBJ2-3	TGTGCCAGCAGCTTGGCAGGGGGTAGCACAGATACGCAGTATTTT	CASSLAGGSTDTQYF
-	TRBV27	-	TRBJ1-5	TGTGCCACCAAGCCCGGGGTTTATAGCAATCAGCCCCAGCATTTT	CATKPGVYSNQPQHF
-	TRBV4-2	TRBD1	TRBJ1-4	TGTGCCAGCAGCCAAACACAGGGGACAGGGGATGAAAAACTGTTTTTT	CASSQTQGTGDEKLFF
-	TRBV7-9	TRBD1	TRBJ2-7	TGTGCCAGCAGCTTAGGAGGGACAGGGACCTACGAGCAGTACTTC	CASSLGGTGTYEQYF
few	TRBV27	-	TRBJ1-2	TGTGCCAGCAGTTTGAGGGAGAACTATGGCTACACCTTC	CASSLRENYGYTF
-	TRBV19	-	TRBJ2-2	TGTGCCAGTAGTACCGCCTGGGGGGCCGGGGAGCTGTTTTTT	CASSTAWGAGELFF
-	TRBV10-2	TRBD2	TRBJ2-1	TGCGCCAGCCAGCCCCGACTAGCGGGAGGGGGTGAGCAGTTCTTC	CASQPRLAGGGEQFF
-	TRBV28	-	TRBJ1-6	TGTGCCAGCAGTCCCGGGACTCACCTCCACTTT	CASSPGTHLHF
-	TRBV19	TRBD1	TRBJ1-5	TGTGCCAGTAGTTCGACAGGGGGTAGCAATCAGCCCCAGCATTTT	CASSSTGGSNQPQHF
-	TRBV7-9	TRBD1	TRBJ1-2	TGTGCCAGCAGCATCCCCGGACAGGGGAAATCGAGCTACACCTTC	CASSIPGQGKSSYTF
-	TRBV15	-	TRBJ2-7	TGTGCCACCAGCCCCTACGGAGGGGACTACGAGCAGTACTTC	CATSPYGGDYEQYF
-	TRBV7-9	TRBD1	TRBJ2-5	TGTGCCAGCAGCGTCATCCCGCTGGGGACAGGGGGTGTGCAAGAGACCCAGTACTTC	CASSVIPLGTGGVQETQYF
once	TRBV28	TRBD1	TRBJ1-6	TGTGCCAGCAGCCAGGACAGGGCACGGCCCCTCCACTTT	CASSQDRARPLHF
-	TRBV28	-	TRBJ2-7	TGTGCCAGCAGTCCACAGGGGAGGAGCTCCTACGAGCAGTACTTC	CASSPQGRSSYEQYF
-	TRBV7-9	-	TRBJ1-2	TGTGCCAGCAGATCTGACAGCCCGGCAGACTATGGCTACACCTTC	CASRSDSPADYGYTF
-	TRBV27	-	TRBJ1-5	TGTGCCAGCAGTAGACAGAGCAATCAGCCCCAGCATTTT	CASSRQSNQPQHF
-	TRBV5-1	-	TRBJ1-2	TGCGCCAGCAGCTCAGACAGTTCCTATGGCTACACCTTC	CASSSDSSYGYTF
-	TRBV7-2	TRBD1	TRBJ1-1	TGTGCCAGCAGCCCCTGGGCAGGGGGCACTGAAGCTTTCTTT	CASSPWAGGTEAFF
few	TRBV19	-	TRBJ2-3	TGTGCCAGTAGTATAGGGGGGGACACAGATACGCAGTATTTT	CASSIGGDTDTQYF
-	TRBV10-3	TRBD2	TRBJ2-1	TGTGCCATCAGTGGGACTAGCGGGCTTACAAGCTCCTACAATGAGCAGTTCTTC	CAISGTSGLTSSYNEQFF
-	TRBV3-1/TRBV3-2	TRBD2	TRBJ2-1	TGTGCCAGCAGCCAAGGGACTAGGAGAGAGGGTGAGCAGTTCTTC	CASSQGTRREGEQFF
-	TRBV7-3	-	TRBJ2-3	TGTGCCAGCAGCGGGGGGGCTAGCGTGGGCACAGATACGCAGTATTTT	CASSGGASVGTDTQYF
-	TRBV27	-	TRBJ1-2	TGTGCCAGCAGTTTGTCGGGATGGTATGGCTACACCTTC	CASSLSGWYGYTF
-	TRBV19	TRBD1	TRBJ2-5	TGTGCCAGTAGGGACAGGGGAGAGGAGACCCAGTACTTC	CASRDRGEETQYF
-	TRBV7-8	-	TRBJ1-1	TGTGCCAGCAGCCTCCTTAACTCAGGGCACACTGAAGCTTTCTTT	CASSLLNSGHTEAFF
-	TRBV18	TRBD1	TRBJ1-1	TGTGCCAGCTCCCCCCAGTTAACGGGACAGCCGGGCACTGAAGCTTTCTTT	CASSPQLTGQPGTEAFF
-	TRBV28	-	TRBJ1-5	TGTGCCAGCAGGGACTGGAGCAATCAGCCCCAGCATTTT	CASRDWSNQPQHF
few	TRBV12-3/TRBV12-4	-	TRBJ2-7	TGTGCCAGCAGTTTTCAGGAAACCTACGAGCAGTACTTC	CASSFQETYEQYF
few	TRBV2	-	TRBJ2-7	TGTGCCAGCAAGGGGTACGAGCAGTACTTC	CASKGYEQYF